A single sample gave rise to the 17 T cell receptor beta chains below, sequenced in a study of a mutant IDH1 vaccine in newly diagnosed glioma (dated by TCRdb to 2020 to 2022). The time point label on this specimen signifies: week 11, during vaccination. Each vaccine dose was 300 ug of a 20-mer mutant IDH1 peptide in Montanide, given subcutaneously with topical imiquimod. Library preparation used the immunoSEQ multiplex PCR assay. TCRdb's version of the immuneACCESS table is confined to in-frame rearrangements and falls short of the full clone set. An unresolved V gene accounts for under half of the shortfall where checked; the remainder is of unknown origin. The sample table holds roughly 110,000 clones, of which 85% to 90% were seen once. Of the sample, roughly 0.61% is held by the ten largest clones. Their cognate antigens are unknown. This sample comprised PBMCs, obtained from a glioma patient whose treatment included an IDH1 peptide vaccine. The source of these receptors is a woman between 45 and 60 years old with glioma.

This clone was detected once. CDR3 amino acids: CASRGTGAGRNQPQHF. DNA for the CDR3: TGTGCCAGCCGCGGGACAGGGGCAGGGCGCAATCAGCCCCAGCATTTT. The genes are TRBV28 and TRBJ1-5; TRBD1 agrees at 10 bases. V lost 8 bases and J lost 2; bases outside the gene matches: 9. The CDR3 has 16 residues. Germline CDR1 is MDHEN and CDR2 is SYDVKM. The variable domain in full, completed from reference TRBV28 and TRBJ1-5, reads DVKVTQSSRYLVKRTGEKVFLECVQDMDHENMFWYRQDPGLGLRLIYFSYDVKMKEKGDIPEGYSVSREKKERFSLILESASTNQTSMYLCASRGTGAGRNQPQHFGDGTRLSIL.

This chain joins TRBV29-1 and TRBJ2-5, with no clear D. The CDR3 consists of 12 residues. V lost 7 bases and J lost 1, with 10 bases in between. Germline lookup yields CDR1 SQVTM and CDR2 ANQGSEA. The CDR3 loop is CSAGRPQETQYF. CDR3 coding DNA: TGCAGCGCCGGACGTCCCCAAGAGACCCAGTACTTC.

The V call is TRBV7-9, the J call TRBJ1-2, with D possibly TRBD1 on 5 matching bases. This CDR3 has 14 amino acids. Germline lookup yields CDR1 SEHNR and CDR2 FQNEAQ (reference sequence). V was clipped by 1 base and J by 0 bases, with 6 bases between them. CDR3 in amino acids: CASSLGTTNYGYTF. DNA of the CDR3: TGTGCCAGCAGCTTAGGGACAACTAACTATGGCTACACCTTC. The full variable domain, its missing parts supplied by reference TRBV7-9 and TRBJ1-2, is DTGVSQNPRHKITKRGQNVTFRCDPISEHNRLYWYRQTLGQGPEFLTYFQNEAQLEKSRLLSDRFSAERPKGSFSTLEIQRTEQGDSAMYLCASSLGTTNYGYTFGSGTRLTVV.

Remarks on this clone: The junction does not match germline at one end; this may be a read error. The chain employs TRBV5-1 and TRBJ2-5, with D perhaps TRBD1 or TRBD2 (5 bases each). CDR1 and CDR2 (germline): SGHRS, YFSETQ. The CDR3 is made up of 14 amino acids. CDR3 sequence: CASSPGASQGTQYF. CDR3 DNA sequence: TGCGCCAGCAGCCCTGGGGCTAGCCAAGGGACCCAGTACTTC.

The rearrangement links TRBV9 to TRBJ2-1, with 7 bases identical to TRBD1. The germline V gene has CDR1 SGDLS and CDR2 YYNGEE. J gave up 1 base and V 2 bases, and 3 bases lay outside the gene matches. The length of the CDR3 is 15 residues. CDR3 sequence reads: CASSVQGDSYNEQFF. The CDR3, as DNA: TGTGCCAGCAGCGTTCAGGGGGATTCCTACAATGAGCAGTTCTTC.

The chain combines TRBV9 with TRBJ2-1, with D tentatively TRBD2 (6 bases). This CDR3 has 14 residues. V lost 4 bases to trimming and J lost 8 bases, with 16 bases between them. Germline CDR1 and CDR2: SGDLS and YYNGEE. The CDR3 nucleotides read TGTGCCAGCAGCTTCTGGACTAAAAGTGATGAGCAGTTCTTC. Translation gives CASSFWTKSDEQFF.

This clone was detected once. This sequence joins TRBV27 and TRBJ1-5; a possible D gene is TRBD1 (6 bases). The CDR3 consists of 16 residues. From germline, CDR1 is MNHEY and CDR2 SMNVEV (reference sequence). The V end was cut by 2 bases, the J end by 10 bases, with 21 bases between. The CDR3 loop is CASSLDSTGAISPQHF. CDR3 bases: TGTGCCAGCAGTTTAGATTCGACAGGAGCAATCAGCCCCCAGCATTTT.

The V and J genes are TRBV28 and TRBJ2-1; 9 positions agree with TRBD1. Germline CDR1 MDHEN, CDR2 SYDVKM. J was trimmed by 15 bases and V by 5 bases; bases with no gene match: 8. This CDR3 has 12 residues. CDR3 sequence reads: CASSGDRARGFF. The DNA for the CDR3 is TGTGCCAGCAGTGGGGACAGGGCGCGCGGGTTCTTC.

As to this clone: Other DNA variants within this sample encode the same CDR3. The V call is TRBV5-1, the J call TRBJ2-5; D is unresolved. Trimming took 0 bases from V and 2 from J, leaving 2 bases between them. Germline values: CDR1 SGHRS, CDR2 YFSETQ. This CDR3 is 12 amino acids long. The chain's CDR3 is CASSLDQETQYF. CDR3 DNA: TGCGCCAGCAGCTTGGATCAAGAGACCCAGTACTTC.

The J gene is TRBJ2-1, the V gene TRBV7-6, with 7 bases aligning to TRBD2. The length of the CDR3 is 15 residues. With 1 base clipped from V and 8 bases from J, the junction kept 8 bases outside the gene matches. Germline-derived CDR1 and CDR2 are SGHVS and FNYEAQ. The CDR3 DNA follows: TGTGCCAGCAGCTTAGGCGGGAGCATCATACATGAGCAGTTCTTC. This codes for CASSLGGSIIHEQFF.

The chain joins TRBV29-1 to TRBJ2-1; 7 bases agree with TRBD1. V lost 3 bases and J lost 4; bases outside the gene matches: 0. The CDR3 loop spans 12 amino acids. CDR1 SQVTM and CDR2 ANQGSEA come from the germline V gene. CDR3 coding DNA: TGCAGCGTTGAGACAGGGTACAATGAGCAGTTCTTC. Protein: CSVETGYNEQFF.

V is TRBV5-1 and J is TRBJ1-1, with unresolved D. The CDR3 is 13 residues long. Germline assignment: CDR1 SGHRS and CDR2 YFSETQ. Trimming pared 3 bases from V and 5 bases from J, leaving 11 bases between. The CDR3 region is CASSYKGGTEAFF. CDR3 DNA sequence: TGCGCCAGCAGCTACAAGGGAGGGACTGAAGCTTTCTTT.

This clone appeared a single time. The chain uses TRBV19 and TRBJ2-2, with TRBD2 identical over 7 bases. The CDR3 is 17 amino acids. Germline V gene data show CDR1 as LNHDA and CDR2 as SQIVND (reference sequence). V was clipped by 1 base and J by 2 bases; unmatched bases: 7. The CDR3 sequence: CASSIVGLADNTGELFF. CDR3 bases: TGTGCCAGTAGTATAGTAGGGCTAGCGGACAACACCGGGGAGCTGTTTTTT.

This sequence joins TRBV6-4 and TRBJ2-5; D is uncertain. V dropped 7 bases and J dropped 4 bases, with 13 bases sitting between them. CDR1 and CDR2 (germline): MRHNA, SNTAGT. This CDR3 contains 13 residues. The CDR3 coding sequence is TGTGCCAGCAAGCCAAGAAGTCGAGAGACCCAGTACTTC. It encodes CASKPRSRETQYF.

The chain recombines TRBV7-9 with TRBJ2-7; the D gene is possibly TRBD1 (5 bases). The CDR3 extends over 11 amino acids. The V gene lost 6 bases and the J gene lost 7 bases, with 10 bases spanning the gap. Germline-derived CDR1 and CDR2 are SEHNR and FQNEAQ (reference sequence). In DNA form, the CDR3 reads TGTGCCAGCAGTCTAAACAGGGAGCAGTACTTC. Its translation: CASSLNREQYF. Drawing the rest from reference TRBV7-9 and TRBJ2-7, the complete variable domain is DTGVSQNPRHKITKRGQNVTFRCDPISEHNRLYWYRQTLGQGPEFLTYFQNEAQLEKSRLLSDRFSAERPKGSFSTLEIQRTEQGDSAMYLCASSLNREQYFGPGTRLTVT.

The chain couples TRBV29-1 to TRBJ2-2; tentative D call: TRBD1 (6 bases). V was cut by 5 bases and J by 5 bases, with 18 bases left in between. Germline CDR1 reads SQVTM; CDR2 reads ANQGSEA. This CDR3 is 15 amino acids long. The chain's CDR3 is CSVLAALRGTGELFF. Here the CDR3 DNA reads TGCAGCGTTTTGGCGGCCTTAAGGGGGACCGGGGAGCTGTTTTTT.

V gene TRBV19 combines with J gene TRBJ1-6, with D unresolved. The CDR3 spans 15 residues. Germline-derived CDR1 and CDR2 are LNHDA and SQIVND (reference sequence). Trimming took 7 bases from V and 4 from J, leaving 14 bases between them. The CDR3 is CASNRGLLYNSPLHF. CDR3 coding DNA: TGTGCCAGTAATCGCGGACTGCTTTATAATTCACCCCTCCACTTT.